This entry lists 17 T cell receptor beta chains sequenced from one sample in a study of blood T cell repertoires in COVID-19. Clones were sequenced by immunoSEQ multiplex PCR, and TCRdb holds only the in-frame ones, with some missing. The sample has over 150,000 clones; over 70% are singletons. The source material was peripheral blood. These receptors all come from an older woman with acute or convalescent COVID-19.

The chain joins TRBV19 to TRBJ2-1; a weak D match, TRBD1 (6 bases). The CDR3 length is 15 residues. Germline V gives CDR1 LNHDA, CDR2 SQIVND (reference sequence). Trimming took 6 bases from V and 4 from J, leaving 16 bases between them. The DNA for the CDR3 is TGTGCCAGTAGCCCCCCCGACAGGAGTTACAATGAGCAGTTCTTC. Its translation: CASSPPDRSYNEQFF.

V and J are TRBV27 and TRBJ1-1; 7 nucleotides agree with TRBD1. V trimming: 6 bases; J trimming: 0 bases; junction bases outside the gene matches: 4. This CDR3 contains 14 residues. Germline CDR1 is MNHEY and CDR2 is SMNVEV (reference sequence). The CDR3: CASSSGQMNTEAFF. In DNA form, the CDR3 reads TGTGCCAGCAGCTCGGGACAGATGAACACTGAAGCTTTCTTT.

This clone occurred a few times. The chain couples TRBV2 to TRBJ2-7; D not certain. The germline V gene has CDR1 SNHLY and CDR2 FYNNEI. This CDR3 comprises 12 residues. Trimming shortened V by 2 bases and J by 3 bases, and 5 bases separated the two germline ends. The CDR3 DNA sequence: TGTGCCAGCAGTGAACAGGTCTACGAGCAGTACTTC. Protein product: CASSEQVYEQYF.

This chain joins TRBV3-1 (or the pseudogene TRBV3-2) and TRBJ1-2; 7 bases line up with TRBD1. The CDR3 extends over 15 amino acids. V dropped 4 bases and J dropped 4; count of bases not matched to a gene: 9. From germline, CDR1 is LGHDT and CDR2 YNNKEL (reference sequence). The CDR3 sequence is CASSPPEGAVYGYTF. CDR3 DNA: TGTGCCAGCAGCCCCCCCGAGGGGGCCGTCTATGGCTACACCTTC.

In the case of this clone: Compared with germline, one end of the junction differs, possibly owing to a read error. The chain joins TRBV7-9 to TRBJ1-2, with 10 bases fitting TRBD1. This CDR3 region has 17 residues. The germline CDR1 and CDR2 sequences are SEHNR and FQNEAQ (reference sequence). The CDR3 spells CATSMGGQGYSRNGYTF. The CDR3 coding sequence is TGTGCCACCAGCATGGGGGGACAGGGGTATAGTAGGAACGGCTACACCTTC.

The CDR3 spells CSVPGTATSLSYGYTF. CDR3 bases: TGCAGCGTCCCCGGGACAGCAACATCCTTAAGCTATGGCTACACCTTC. This chain links TRBV29-1 with TRBJ1-2; TRBD1 matches at 7 bases. The germline V gene has CDR1 SQVTM and CDR2 ANQGSEA. The CDR3 runs to 16 residues. V was clipped by 6 bases and J by 4 bases; unmatched bases: 17.

The chain has TRBV29-1 and TRBJ1-4, with D possibly matching TRBD1 (5 bases). The V end was cut by 3 bases, the J end by 7 bases, with 15 bases between. The CDR3 runs to 14 residues. Germline CDR1 reads SQVTM; CDR2 reads ANQGSEA. DNA of the CDR3: TGCAGCGTTGACTCCCCCGGGGGTGGTGAAAAACTGTTTTTT. Residues: CSVDSPGGGEKLFF.

V gene TRBV7-8 combines with J gene TRBJ1-2; 8 bases fit TRBD1. The V gene end was trimmed by 5 bases and the J gene end by 4 bases; junction bases not matched to a gene: 9. Germline values: CDR1 SGHVS, CDR2 FQNEAQ. This CDR3 contains 15 residues. CDR3 in DNA: TGTGCCAGCAGCCCAATCCCCACAGGGGGCTATGGCTACACCTTC. Amino acid sequence: CASSPIPTGGYGYTF.

The CDR3 spells CASSSGTSGGAIEQFF. The DNA for the CDR3 is TGCGCCAGCAGCTCCGGGACTAGCGGGGGGGCCATTGAGCAGTTCTTC. V is TRBV5-1 and J is TRBJ2-1; 16 bases agree with TRBD2. The CDR3 runs to 16 residues. The germline V gene encodes CDR1 SGHRS and CDR2 YFSETQ. Unmatched junction bases numbered 6, after V lost 3 bases and J lost 9 bases.

The chain carries TRBV6-5 and TRBJ2-1; possibly TRBD2 for D (5 bases). Trimming left V 5 bases short and J 1 base short, with 9 bases between. The length of the CDR3 is 14 residues. Germline lookup yields CDR1 MNHEY and CDR2 SVGAGI. The CDR3 bases are TGTGCCAGCAGTACCCCGGGGTCCTACAATGAGCAGTTCTTC. Protein product: CASSTPGSYNEQFF.

In the case of this clone: At one end the junction does not follow the germline gene, possibly because of a read error. This chain links TRBV7-7 with TRBJ2-7, with TRBD1 matching 12 bases. Germline V gene lookup returns CDR1 SSHAT and CDR2 FNYEAQ (reference sequence). The CDR3 contains 14 residues. Here the CDR3 DNA reads TGTGCTAGCAGCGAGGGACAGGGGGCTAGCGAGCAGTACTTC. Translation: CASSEGQGASEQYF.

V is TRBV6-4 and J is TRBJ2-3; maybe TRBD1 (5 bases). V was trimmed by 6 bases and J by 0 bases, leaving 13 bases between them. CDR3 length equals 15 residues. Germline V CDR1 and CDR2: MRHNA, SNTAGT. CDR3 in DNA: TGTGCCAGCAGCCCCACAGCAGGGAGCACAGATACGCAGTATTTT. Amino acid sequence: CASSPTAGSTDTQYF.

DNA of the CDR3: TGTGCCAGCAGCTCCCAGGGGGCCCGGAGAACTGAAGCTTTCTTT. Translation: CASSSQGARRTEAFF. The chain has TRBV11-2 and TRBJ1-1, with 8 bases lining up with TRBD1. The CDR3 sequence is 15 residues long. Germline CDR1 is SGHAT and CDR2 is FQNNGV. After removal of 4 bases from V and 5 bases from J, the junction contained 9 bases not matched to a gene.

The chain carries TRBV18 and TRBJ2-7; possible D gene TRBD1, 7 bases. Germline V gene sequence: CDR1 KGHSH, CDR2 LQKENI. The V end was cut by 4 bases, the J end by 5 bases, with 12 bases between. This CDR3 is 13 amino acids long. This chain's CDR3 is CASSRGTEDEQYF. The CDR3, as DNA: TGTGCCAGCTCACGCGGGACAGAGGACGAGCAGTACTTC.

This clone appeared once. This rearrangement joins TRBV3-1 (or the pseudogene TRBV3-2) to TRBJ1-4, with TRBD1 matching 10 bases. The CDR3 is made up of 16 amino acids. Germline V gene lookup returns CDR1 LGHDT and CDR2 YNNKEL (reference sequence). V trimming: 2 bases; J trimming: 3 bases; junction bases outside the gene matches: 3. DNA for the CDR3: TGTGCCAGCAGCCAAAGGGGACAGGGGTCTAATGAAAAACTGTTTTTT. Translating gives CASSQRGQGSNEKLFF.

This clone was seen once. This chain links TRBV5-1 with TRBJ2-3; TRBD1 might be the D (5 bases). Trimming removed 0 bases from V and 2 bases from J, with 10 bases in between. The CDR3 is made up of 15 amino acids. Per germline, CDR1 SGHRS and CDR2 YFSETQ. CDR3: CASSLEPGNTDTQYF. CDR3 coding DNA: TGCGCCAGCAGCTTGGAGCCAGGGAACACAGATACGCAGTATTTT.

This clone was detected ten times or more. This CDR3 is CASSLEGGSGNTIYF. For the CDR3, the DNA is TGTGCCAGCAGCTTAGAGGGAGGCTCTGGAAACACCATATATTTT. The chain links TRBV7-9 to TRBJ1-3; D uncertain. Per germline, CDR1 SEHNR and CDR2 FQNEAQ (reference sequence). The CDR3 extends over 15 amino acids. The ends were cut back, 1 base at V and 0 bases at J, with 7 bases in the middle.